This record covers a single T cell receptor beta chain. Its matching antigen is unknown. This sample is drawn from a study of cytomegalovirus exposure and HLA in healthy donors. General study points: In most subjects, TCR beta sequences reportedly gave accurate predictions of HLA-A and HLA-B alleles. Through in vitro validation, a few CMV-associated chains were shown to be specific for CMV antigens. Cytomegalovirus association was listed for 170 or so TCR beta chains.

13 Jbeta primers and 60 Vbeta primers were used for the PCR. TCRdb keeps only in-frame clones here, not all; method: immunoSEQ multiplex PCR. The sample shows about 140,000 clones, roughly 66% of them seen only once. Per the germline V gene, CDR1 is SGHRS and CDR2 is YFSETQ. This CDR3 has 15 residues. V gave up 0 bases and J gave up 3 bases, with 11 bases separating them. This TCR derives from a woman aged 60-70 years in good health and CMV-seronegative. V is TRBV5-1 and J is TRBJ2-3; a weak D match, TRBD2 (6 bases). The sequenced sample was PBMCs. CDR3 DNA sequence: TGCGCCAGCAGCTTGGGCGGGGAGGCGACAGATACGCAGTATTTT. This gives the protein CASSLGGEATDTQYF.